This record concerns one T cell receptor (beta chain) sequence. The antigen is unknown. The data belong to a study of shared clonotypes between healthy human individuals. Study-wide background: Donor ages ranged 18 to 49 years: a couple of women, a few men. CD4 naive cells filled three plates per donor, CD4 memory three, CD8 naive two and CD8 memory one. Study-wide findings and caveats: Collection of samples was limited to blood; tissue repertoires likely differ. Between a few donors, naive CD4 clonotypes were shared at a level of about 5%.

Only in-frame clones appear in the TCRdb table, and some are missing; sequencing was by immunoSEQ multiplex PCR. The table includes 2 million to 2.5 million clones, 85% to 95% detected once. This clonotype was obtained from a man aged 18 to 29 in good health. Some clones in this sample may be carry-over from other donors' samples. What was sequenced was naive CD4+ T cells from PBMCs. Subset: CD45RA+ positively selected.

CDR3 coding DNA: TGTGCCAGTAGTATCTCGGCAGGGAGAGAGACCCAGTACTTC. Protein product: CASSISAGRETQYF. The chain carries TRBV19 and TRBJ2-5; D might be TRBD1 or TRBD2, each matching 5 bases. Trimming removed 3 bases from V and 4 bases from J, with 12 bases in between. The CDR3 is 14 residues long. Germline CDR1 LNHDA, CDR2 SQIVND (reference sequence). The full variable domain, completed using reference TRBV19 and TRBJ2-5, is DGGITQSPKYLFRKEGQNVTLSCEQNLNHDAMYWYRQDPGQGLRLIYYSQIVNDFQKGDIAEGYSVSREKKESFPLTVTSAQKNPTAFYLCASSISAGRETQYFGPGTRLLVL.